Following are 2 T cell receptor beta chains from one sample sequenced in a study of response to subunit inactivated influenza vaccine. TCRdb redid the calling of the RT-PCR reads with MiXCR, one entry per CDR3 protein. The sample contains about 650,000 distinct CDR3 sequences, around 14% of which appear only once. The material was PBMCs from blood, obtained 11 to 12 days after vaccination. These receptors all stem from a man in his forties or fifties who received an inactivated influenza vaccine.

This clonotype was detected only a few times. The chain couples TRBV10-3 to TRBJ2-1; either TRBD1 or TRBD2 may supply D (6 bases each). V lost 0 bases and J 2 bases, leaving 11 bases between the germline ends. This CDR3 has 16 amino acids. Per the germline V gene, CDR1 is ENHRY and CDR2 is SYGVKD. The CDR3 DNA follows: TGTGCCATCAGTGAGTCAAGGGGGGTCGCCTACAATGAGCAGTTCTTC. It encodes CAISESRGVAYNEQFF.

This chain connects TRBV6-5 to TRBJ2-7; 9 bases agree with TRBD2. V dropped 2 bases and J dropped 3; count of bases not matched to a gene: 11. Germline CDR1 and CDR2: MNHEY and SVGAGI. CDR3 length: 17 amino acids. The CDR3 DNA follows: TGTGCCAGCAGTTACACTCCAGGCGGGAGGGGGTTCTACGAGCAGTACTTC. It yields the protein CASSYTPGGRGFYEQYF.